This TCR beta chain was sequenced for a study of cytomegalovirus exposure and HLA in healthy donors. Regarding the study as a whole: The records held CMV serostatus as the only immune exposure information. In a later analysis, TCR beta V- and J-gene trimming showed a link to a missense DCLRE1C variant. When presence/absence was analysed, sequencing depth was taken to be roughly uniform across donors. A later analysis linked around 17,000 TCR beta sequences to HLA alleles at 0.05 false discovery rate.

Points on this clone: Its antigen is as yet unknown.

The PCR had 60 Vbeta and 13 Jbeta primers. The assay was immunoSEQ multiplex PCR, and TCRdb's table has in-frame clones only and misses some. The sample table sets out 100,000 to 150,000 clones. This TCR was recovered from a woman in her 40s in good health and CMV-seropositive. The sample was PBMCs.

The CDR3 loop is CALHSGRFSYEQYF. The CDR3 nucleotides are TGTGCCTTACATAGCGGGAGGTTCTCCTACGAGCAGTACTTC. V usage is TRBV30 and J usage is TRBJ2-7, with 10 bases that match TRBD2. V trimming: 7 bases; J trimming: 0 bases; junction bases outside the gene matches: 6. The V gene's germline CDR1 is GTSNPN and CDR2 SVGIG (reference sequence). This CDR3 spans 14 amino acids.